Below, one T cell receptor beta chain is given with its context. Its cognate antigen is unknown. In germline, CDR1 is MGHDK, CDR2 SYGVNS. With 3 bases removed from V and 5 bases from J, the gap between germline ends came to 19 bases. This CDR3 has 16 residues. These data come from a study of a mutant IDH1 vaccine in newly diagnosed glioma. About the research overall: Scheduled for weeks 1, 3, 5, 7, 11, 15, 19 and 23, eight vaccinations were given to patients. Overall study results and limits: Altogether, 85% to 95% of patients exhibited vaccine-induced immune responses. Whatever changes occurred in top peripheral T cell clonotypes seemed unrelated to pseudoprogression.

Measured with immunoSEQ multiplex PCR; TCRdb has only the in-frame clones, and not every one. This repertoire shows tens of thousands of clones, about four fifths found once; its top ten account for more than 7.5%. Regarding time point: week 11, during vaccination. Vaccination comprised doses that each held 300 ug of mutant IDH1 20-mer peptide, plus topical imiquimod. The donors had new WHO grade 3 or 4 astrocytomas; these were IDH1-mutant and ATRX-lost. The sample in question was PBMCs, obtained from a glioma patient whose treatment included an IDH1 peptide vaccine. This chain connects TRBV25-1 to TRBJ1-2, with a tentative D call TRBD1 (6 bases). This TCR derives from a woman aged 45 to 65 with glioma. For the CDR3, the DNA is TGTGCCAGCAGTGACGGGTCCACAGGGAGCGGATATGGCTACACCTTC. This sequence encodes CASSDGSTGSGYGYTF.